Reported below is one TCR beta chain. The germline V gene has CDR1 MNHEY and CDR2 SVGEGT. V dropped 2 bases and J dropped 5; count of bases not matched to a gene: 8. The length of the CDR3 is 17 residues. Original processing notes: Amplification with reference gene primers provided the estimates of nucleated cell counts. This table comes from immunoSEQ multiplex PCR, and its TCRdb copy is limited to in-frame clones, with some not included. The V and J calls and the clone size are those of that table, but D and trimming were determined from the DNA. The table shows 200,000 to 250,000 clones, with 82% occurring only once. These data belong to a study of blood T cell repertoires in COVID-19. Looking at the study overall: Material from acute and convalescent COVID-19 was sourced from the United States, Italy and Spain. Sample material is recorded as cDNA or gDNA derived from T cells, B-cell-depleted T cells, or PBMCs.

This clonotype originated in a woman of 80 years or more with acute or convalescent COVID-19. Source material: peripheral blood. This sequence joins TRBV6-2 or TRBV6-3 and TRBJ2-2, with 10 positions matching TRBD2. The DNA for the CDR3 is TGTGCCAGCAGTTACCTAGCGGGGGCCCCCGAGACCGGGGAGCTGTTTTTT. Protein product: CASSYLAGAPETGELFF.